This T cell receptor (beta chain) originates from a study of control samples from healthy donors and cancer patients (TCRdb year 2020). The library came from the immunoSEQ multiplex PCR assay. The source is immuneACCESS, and TCRdb retained only in-frame sequences with V and J called. Part of the clones is not carried over; for the studies checked, unresolved V genes explain less than half of this, and the remainder is unexplained. Present in this sample are some 73,000 clones, 94% of which were seen just once. 6.2% of the sample belongs to the ten largest clones. The germline V gene yields SQVTM for CDR1 and ANQGSEA for CDR2. Trimming costs V 7 bases and J 2 bases, and their ends lie 15 bases apart. The cysteine opens and the phenylalanine closes a CDR3 of 14 amino acids. The kept DNA is CDR3 alone, 42 bases in frame from the first base. Comments on this clone: The clone's antigen remains unknown. Base qualities are not provided; no much larger clone lies one nucleotide away.

The rearranged chain carries TRBV29-1 and TRBJ1-5, with no confidently assigned D gene. The receptor comes from a woman in her forties in good health. Sequenced sample: blood. The CDR3 amino acid sequence is: CSAVMGEGNQPQHF. The DNA reads TGCAGCGCTGTGATGGGAGAGGGCAATCAGCCCCAGCATTTT.